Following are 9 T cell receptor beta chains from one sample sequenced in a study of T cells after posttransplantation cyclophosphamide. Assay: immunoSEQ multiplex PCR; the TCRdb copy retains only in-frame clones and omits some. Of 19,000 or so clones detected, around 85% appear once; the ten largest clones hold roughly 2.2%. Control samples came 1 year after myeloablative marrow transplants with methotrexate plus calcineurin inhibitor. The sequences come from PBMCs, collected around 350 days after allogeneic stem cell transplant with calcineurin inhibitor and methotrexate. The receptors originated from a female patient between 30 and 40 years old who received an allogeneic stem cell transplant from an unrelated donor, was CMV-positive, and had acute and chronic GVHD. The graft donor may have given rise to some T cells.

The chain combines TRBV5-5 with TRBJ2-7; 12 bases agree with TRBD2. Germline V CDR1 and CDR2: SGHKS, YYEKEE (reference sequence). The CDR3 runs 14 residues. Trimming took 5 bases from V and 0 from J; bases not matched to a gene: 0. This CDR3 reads CASRTSGGSYEQYF. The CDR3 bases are TGTGCCAGCAGGACTAGCGGGGGCTCCTACGAGCAGTACTTC.

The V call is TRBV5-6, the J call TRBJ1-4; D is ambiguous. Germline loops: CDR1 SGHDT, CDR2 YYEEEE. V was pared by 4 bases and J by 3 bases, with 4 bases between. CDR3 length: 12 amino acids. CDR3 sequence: CASSLPNEKLFF. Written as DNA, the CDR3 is TGTGCCAGCAGCCTCCCTAATGAAAAACTGTTTTTT.

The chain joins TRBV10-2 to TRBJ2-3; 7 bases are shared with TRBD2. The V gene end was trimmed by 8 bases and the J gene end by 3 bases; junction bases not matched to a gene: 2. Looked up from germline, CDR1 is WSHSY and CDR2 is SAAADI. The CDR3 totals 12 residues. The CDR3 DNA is TGCGCCAGCGCCGGGGGGACAGATACGCAGTATTTT. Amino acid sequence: CASAGGTDTQYF.

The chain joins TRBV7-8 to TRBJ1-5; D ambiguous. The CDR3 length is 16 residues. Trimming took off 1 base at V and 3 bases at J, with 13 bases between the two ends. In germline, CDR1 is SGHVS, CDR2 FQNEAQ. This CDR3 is CASSLEYTRLNQPQHF. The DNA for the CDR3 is TGTGCCAGCAGCTTAGAATATACCAGACTCAATCAGCCCCAGCATTTT.

CDR3 protein: CSVVPDRRTGELFF. The CDR3 bases are TGCAGCGTGGTTCCGGACAGGCGCACCGGGGAGCTGTTTTTT. V gene TRBV29-1 combines with J gene TRBJ2-2, with 7 positions matching TRBD1. This CDR3 comprises 14 residues. V shed 6 bases and J 4 bases; nucleotides not matched to a gene: 8. Germline CDR1 SQVTM, CDR2 ANQGSEA.

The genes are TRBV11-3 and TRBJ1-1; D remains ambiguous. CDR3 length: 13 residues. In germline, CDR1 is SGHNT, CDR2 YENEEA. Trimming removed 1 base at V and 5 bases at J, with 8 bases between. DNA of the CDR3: TGTGCCAGCAGCTTAGTGCCGGGGACTGAAGCTTTCTTT. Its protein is CASSLVPGTEAFF.

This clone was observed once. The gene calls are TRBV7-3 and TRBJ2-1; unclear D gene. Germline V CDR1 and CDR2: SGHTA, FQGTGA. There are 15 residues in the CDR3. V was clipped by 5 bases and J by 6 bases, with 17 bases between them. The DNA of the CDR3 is TGTGCCAGCAGCCATCGGTCTAGTCTTACCAATGAGCAGTTCTTC. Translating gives CASSHRSSLTNEQFF.

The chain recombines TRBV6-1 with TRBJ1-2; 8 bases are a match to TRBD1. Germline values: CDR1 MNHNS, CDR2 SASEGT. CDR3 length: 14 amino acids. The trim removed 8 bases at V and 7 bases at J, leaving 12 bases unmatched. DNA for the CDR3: TGTGCCAGCTCTCGAACAGGGGGGGCGGTTGGCTACACCTTC. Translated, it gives CASSRTGGAVGYTF.

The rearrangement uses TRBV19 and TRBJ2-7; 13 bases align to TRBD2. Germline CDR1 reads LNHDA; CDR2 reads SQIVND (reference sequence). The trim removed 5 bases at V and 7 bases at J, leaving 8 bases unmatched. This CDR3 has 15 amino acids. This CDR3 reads CASSPWTSGRGEQYF. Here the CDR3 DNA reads TGTGCCAGTAGTCCCTGGACTAGCGGGAGAGGTGAGCAGTACTTC.